Presented here are 19 T cell receptor beta chains from one specimen sequenced in a study of blood T cell repertoires in COVID-19 (dated by TCRdb to 2020 to 2021). Library generation was performed with the immunoSEQ multiplex PCR assay. This immuneACCESS table, as held by TCRdb, lists in-frame sequences with V and J called but not all clones. Of the missing ones, under half trace to an unresolved V gene in checked studies; the others have no known cause. Within this sample are 95,000 to 150,000 clones, with about 83% of them counted one time only. 3% to 4.5% of the sample belongs to the ten largest clones. Material for sequencing was PBMCs or T cells enriched from blood (not recorded which). Receptors were obtained from a woman aged 25 to 39 who had recovered from COVID-19.

The chain joins TRBV9 to TRBJ2-1; perhaps TRBD2 as D (5 bases). This CDR3 is 15 amino acids long. Germline V lookup: CDR1 SGDLS, CDR2 YYNGEE. V dropped 0 bases and J dropped 4 bases, with 11 bases sitting between them. The CDR3 coding sequence is TGTGCCAGCAGCGTAGCTGGGCTAGCTTACAATGAGCAGTTCTTC. Translated: CASSVAGLAYNEQFF.

This sequence joins TRBV19 and TRBJ2-1; 9 positions match TRBD2. The CDR3 has 16 amino acids. Germline V gene sequence: CDR1 LNHDA, CDR2 SQIVND (reference sequence). The J segment lost 0 bases and the V segment lost 5 bases, leaving 5 bases of the junction unmatched. The CDR3, as DNA: TGTGCCAGTAGTCCCCATAGCGGGAGCTCCTACAATGAGCAGTTCTTC. Translating gives CASSPHSGSSYNEQFF.

The V and J genes are TRBV20-1 and TRBJ2-3; tentative D call: TRBD2 (6 bases). V dropped 3 bases and J dropped 8 bases, with 15 bases sitting between them. The V gene's germline CDR1 is DFQATT and CDR2 SNEGSKA (reference sequence). This CDR3 spans 13 amino acids. Written as DNA, the CDR3 is TGCAGTGCTAGTGATAGCGGAACTGGTACGCAGTATTTT. Its protein is CSASDSGTGTQYF.

The V and J genes are TRBV5-1 and TRBJ2-1; D is unclear. V was clipped by 0 bases and J by 6 bases, with 7 bases between them. CDR1 SGHRS and CDR2 YFSETQ come from the germline V gene. The CDR3 runs 13 residues. CDR3 loop: CASSLDFFNEQFF. In nucleotides, the CDR3 is TGCGCCAGCAGCTTGGATTTCTTCAATGAGCAGTTCTTC.

The chain has TRBV28 and TRBJ1-1, with TRBD1 matching over 8 bases. Germline V lookup: CDR1 MDHEN, CDR2 SYDVKM. V lost 8 bases, J lost 1 base, and 3 bases stayed unmatched. This CDR3 is built from 13 residues. CDR3 sequence (DNA): TGTGCCAGCCAGGACAGGGCGAACACTGAAGCTTTCTTT. Its translation: CASQDRANTEAFF.

This clone was found once. The J gene is TRBJ2-7, the V gene TRBV28, with unresolved D. The CDR3 is 11 residues long. Between the trimmed V and J ends, which lost 5 bases and 4 bases, there was a span of 6 bases. Germline CDR1 MDHEN, CDR2 SYDVKM. The CDR3 loop is CASSLKYEQYF. The CDR3 coding sequence is TGTGCCAGCAGTCTAAAGTACGAGCAGTACTTC.

The genes are TRBV21-1 and TRBJ2-7; the table gives TRBD2 as D, unverified against the DNA. TRBV21-1 is a recognized pseudogene. CDR3 length: 17 amino acids. CDR3 loop: CASSKAGRRGASYEQYF. In nucleotides, the CDR3 is TGTGCCAGCAGCAAAGCAGGTCGGCGGGGAGCCTCCTACGAGCAGTACTTC.

This clone has just one count. The chain recombines TRBV9 with TRBJ1-2; TRBD1 is a possible D gene (5 bases). V lost 3 bases to trimming and J lost 13 bases, with 13 bases between them. The CDR3 has 11 residues. Germline values: CDR1 SGDLS, CDR2 YYNGEE. As DNA, the CDR3 is TGTGCCAGCAGCGGATTTACAGGATTCACCTTC. Residues: CASSGFTGFTF. Variable domain in full (rest from reference TRBV9 and TRBJ1-2): DSGVTQTPKHLITATGQRVTLRCSPRSGDLSVYWYQQSLDQGLQFLIQYYNGEERAKGNILERFSAQQFPDLHSELNLSSLELGDSALYFCASSGFTGFTFGSGTRLTVV.

The chain links TRBV5-1 to TRBJ2-7; 7 nucleotides agree with TRBD1. The CDR3 has 15 residues. Losses at the gene ends were 2 bases for V and 2 bases for J; bases not matched to a gene: 7. Germline V gene data show CDR1 as SGHRS and CDR2 as YFSETQ. The CDR3 protein is CASSFRQGVTYEQYF. As DNA, the CDR3 is TGCGCCAGCAGCTTTAGGCAGGGGGTAACCTACGAGCAGTACTTC.

The chain combines TRBV18 with TRBJ1-5, with D possibly matching TRBD1 (6 bases). Germline V gene lookup returns CDR1 KGHSH and CDR2 LQKENI. V lost 6 bases to trimming and J lost 5 bases, with 14 bases between them. CDR3 size: 14 residues. CDR3 residues: CASSPQGRDQPQHF. Here the CDR3 DNA reads TGTGCCAGCTCCCCCCAGGGGAGGGATCAGCCCCAGCATTTT.

The genes are TRBV11-3 and TRBJ2-5, with a possible D match to TRBD2 (5 bases). The germline V and J ends were trimmed by 5 bases and 2 bases, with 9 bases remaining between them. Germline V lookup: CDR1 SGHNT, CDR2 YENEEA. CDR3 length: 13 residues. In DNA form, the CDR3 reads TGTGCCAGCAGCCCCGGGGATCAAGAGACCCAGTACTTC. This codes for CASSPGDQETQYF.

V is TRBV10-3 and J is TRBJ2-1, with TRBD2 matching over 9 bases. This CDR3 spans 13 amino acids. Germline CDR1 and CDR2: ENHRY and SYGVKD. Germline trimming cut 2 bases from V and 15 bases from J; bases unmatched to any gene: 8. The CDR3 nucleotides read TGTGCCATCAGTGAGAATGAAGGACTAGCGCCGTTCTTC. Amino acids: CAISENEGLAPFF.

The CDR3 DNA sequence: TGCGCCAGCAGCCACTCCCAGTTGGAGACCCAGTACTTC. This translates into CASSHSQLETQYF. The chain is built from TRBV4-3 and TRBJ2-5; D gene ambiguous. Germline V CDR1 and CDR2: LGHNA, YSLEER. This CDR3 is 13 amino acids long. Trimming removed 3 bases at V and 5 bases at J, with 10 bases between.

V gene TRBV6-5 combines with J gene TRBJ2-7; 11 nucleotides agree with TRBD1. The CDR3 totals 15 residues. CDR1 and CDR2 (germline): MNHEY, SVGAGI. The J segment lost 2 bases and the V segment lost 6 bases, leaving 6 bases of the junction unmatched. CDR3 protein: CASSSGTGGPYEQYF. CDR3 nucleotides: TGTGCCAGCAGCTCCGGGACAGGGGGTCCCTACGAGCAGTACTTC.

The chain combines TRBV5-4 with TRBJ1-2; D gene ambiguous. The germline V and J ends were trimmed by 1 base and 1 base, with 11 bases remaining between them. The CDR3 has 15 amino acids. Germline V lookup: CDR1 SGHNT, CDR2 YYREEE (reference sequence). The chain's CDR3 is CASSLPGGNNYGYTF. CDR3 sequence (DNA): TGTGCCAGCAGCTTGCCTGGAGGGAATAACTATGGCTACACCTTC.

The rearrangement joins TRBV5-6 to TRBJ2-1, with 8 bases that match TRBD1. Germline values: CDR1 SGHDT, CDR2 YYEEEE. Trimming took 6 bases from V and 5 from J; bases not matched to a gene: 7. This CDR3 region has 14 residues. The CDR3 sequence is CASIITGGNNEQFF. The CDR3 coding sequence is TGTGCCAGCATTATTACAGGGGGGAACAATGAGCAGTTCTTC.

This clone was detected a few times. This chain uses TRBV4-2 with TRBJ2-1, with 10 bases lining up with TRBD2. V was pared by 2 bases and J by 7 bases, with 8 bases of the junction left unmatched. This CDR3 region has 16 residues. CDR1 is LGHNA and CDR2 is YNFKEQ in the germline V gene. The CDR3 reads CASSQNTLAGENEQFF. CDR3 bases: TGTGCCAGCAGCCAAAACACCCTAGCGGGAGAGAATGAGCAGTTCTTC.

The CDR3 reads CASSRGARGENEQFF. CDR3 bases: TGTGCCAGCAGCCGAGGTGCTCGGGGGGAGAATGAGCAGTTCTTC. The chain combines TRBV28 with TRBJ2-1, with 7 nucleotides matching TRBD2. Trimming cost V 6 bases and J 7 bases; bases outside gene matches: 12. CDR1 is MDHEN, CDR2 SYDVKM, per germline. The CDR3 loop spans 15 amino acids.

The chain combines TRBV7-9 with TRBJ2-3; weak D call: TRBD2 (6 bases). The CDR3 totals 15 residues. The V end was cut by 5 bases, the J end by 2 bases, with 14 bases between. CDR1 is SEHNR, CDR2 FQNEAQ, per germline (reference sequence). CDR3 amino acids: CASSPVGLPTDTQYF. CDR3 sequence (DNA): TGTGCCAGCAGCCCCGTGGGACTGCCCACAGATACGCAGTATTTT.